Listed below are T cell receptor beta chains from one sample, sequenced in a study of CD8 T cells in ankylosing spondylitis. TCRdb reprocessed the 5' RACE reads with MiXCR, giving one entry per CDR3 protein. The table includes under 250,000 distinct CDR3 sequences, 9.5% to 12% detected once. The sample comprised blood, either unsorted or a sorted T cell fraction (not recorded which). Every receptor here comes from a male donor with ankylosing spondylitis or in good health (not recorded which). Both conserved end residues are part of each CDR3. Each record gives: D gene, J gene, V gene, clone size, CDR3 DNA, CDR3 protein. A D gene is named only where the DNA matches it firmly. The size field is filled for only some rows; it gives once, few, many or a size class.

NA	TRBJ2-5	TRBV2	NA	TGTGCCAGCCAGGAGACCGCGGGGATGGGGCAACAGACCCAGTACTTC	CASQETAGMGQQTQYF
NA	TRBJ1-5	TRBV7-8	few	TGTGCCAGCAGCTTAACGGCCGTGGGCAATCAGCCCCAGCATTTT	CASSLTAVGNQPQHF
NA	TRBJ1-5	TRBV6-1	few	TGTGCCAGCAGCCCCGGGTCGCGGCTGAGCAATCAGCCCCAGCATTTT	CASSPGSRLSNQPQHF
NA	TRBJ2-1	TRBV12-3/TRBV12-4	NA	TGTGCCAGCAGTTTAAGGCAGCTACGACGCTCCTACAATGAGCAGTTCTTC	CASSLRQLRRSYNEQFF
TRBD2	TRBJ2-1	TRBV5-1	NA	TGCGCCAGCAGCCCGGGAGGGACTAGCGGTCCTGGTGAGCAGTTCTTC	CASSPGGTSGPGEQFF
NA	TRBJ1-6	TRBV27	many	TGTGCCAGCAGTTTATCGCAGGCGGGTTCACCCCTCCACTTT	CASSLSQAGSPLHF
NA	TRBJ1-2	TRBV7-2	NA	TGTTCCAGCAGCTTCTCTAACTATGGCTACACCTTC	CSSSFSNYGYTF
NA	TRBJ1-5	TRBV5-6	NA	TGTGCCAGCAGCTTTGGCGGCAGGGAAATCGGTCAGCCCCAGCATTTT	CASSFGGREIGQPQHF
TRBD2	TRBJ2-7	TRBV29-1	many	TGCAGCGTTGAACTAGCGGGAGGCCTCTACGAGCAGTACTTC	CSVELAGGLYEQYF
NA	TRBJ2-2	TRBV3-1	many	TGTGCCAGCAGCCAAGAATTGGGGGCCGGCGGGGAGCTGTTTTTT	CASSQELGAGGELFF
NA	TRBJ2-1	TRBV9	many	TGTGCCAGCAGCGTAGGAGACTCCTACAATGAGCAGTTCTTC	CASSVGDSYNEQFF
NA	TRBJ2-3	TRBV7-8	few	TGTGCCAGCAGCGTACTATCAGATACGCAGTATTTT	CASSVLSDTQYF
TRBD1	TRBJ1-1	TRBV25-1	NA	TGTGCCAGCAGACGAGAGACAGGGGAAGCTTTCTTT	CASRRETGEAFF
TRBD1	TRBJ1-1	TRBV5-1	NA	TGCGCCAGCAGCGGCGTGCAGGGGGCAACTGAAGCTTTCTTT	CASSGVQGATEAFF
NA	TRBJ2-3	TRBV5-6	many	TGTGCCAGCCTAGAAGTTGCAGATACGCAGTATTTT	CASLEVADTQYF
NA	TRBJ2-1	TRBV3-1	many	TGTGCCAGCAGCCAAGACGGGTACAATGAGCAGTTCTTC	CASSQDGYNEQFF
TRBD1	TRBJ2-3	TRBV2	few	TGTGCCAGCAGTGAGAGGGGGCCAGATACGCAGTATTTT	CASSERGPDTQYF
NA	TRBJ2-2	TRBV11-1	many	TGTGCCAGCAGCCCCCTGGCAGGGAACACCGGGGAGCTGTTTTTT	CASSPLAGNTGELFF
NA	TRBJ1-1	TRBV4-2	many	TGTGCCAGCAGCCAAGCGTCAGGGATGAACACTGAAGCTTTCTTT	CASSQASGMNTEAFF
NA	TRBJ2-6	TRBV6-5	few	TGTGCCAGCAGTTACGGGGTAGACGGGGCCAACGTCCTGACTTTC	CASSYGVDGANVLTF
TRBD1	TRBJ1-4	TRBV12-3/TRBV12-4	many	TGTGCCAGCAGTCAGGGGGCTGGTGAAAAACTGTTTTTT	CASSQGAGEKLFF
NA	TRBJ2-5	TRBV5-1	many	TGCGCCAGCAGTCTAGACGCGACCCAAGAGACCCAGTACTTC	CASSLDATQETQYF
TRBD2	TRBJ2-2	TRBV5-1	NA	TGCGCCAGCAGATCCAGGACTAGCGGAAGATACAACACCGGGGAGCTGTTTTTT	CASRSRTSGRYNTGELFF
TRBD2	TRBJ2-3	TRBV15	many	TGTGCCACCAGCAGTAGGACTAGCGCAGATACGCAGTATTTT	CATSSRTSADTQYF
TRBD1	TRBJ1-1	TRBV20-1	many	TGCAGTGTCTCACAGGGGGGCGACACTGAAGCTTTCTTT	CSVSQGGDTEAFF
NA	TRBJ1-2	TRBV12-3/TRBV12-4	many	TGTGCCAGCAGTTTAGGCCATAATGGCTACACCTTC	CASSLGHNGYTF
NA	TRBJ2-7	TRBV5-6	NA	TGTGCCAGCAGCTTGATCCAGAGTGGTGGCGAGCAGTACTTC	CASSLIQSGGEQYF
NA	TRBJ1-1	TRBV20-1	many	TGCAGTGCTAGAGATGGGGACACTGAAGCTTTCTTT	CSARDGDTEAFF
NA	TRBJ2-5	TRBV18	few	TGTGCCAGCTCACCACCGGCAGACTATGGAGAGACCCAGTACTTC	CASSPPADYGETQYF
TRBD1	TRBJ1-1	TRBV5-1	many	TGCGCCAGCAGCACACAGGGGGGGAACACTGAAGCTTTCTTT	CASSTQGGNTEAFF
TRBD1	TRBJ2-5	TRBV5-1	many	TGCGCCAGCAGCTACCGGGACAGGGCTGAGACCCAGTACTTC	CASSYRDRAETQYF
TRBD2	TRBJ2-7	TRBV5-6	many	TGTGCCAGCAGCTACCTAGCGGGAGTTACTCCCGCCTACGAGCAGTACTTC	CASSYLAGVTPAYEQYF
NA	TRBJ1-1	TRBV7-6	NA	TGTGCCAGCAGCTTAGTAGGGTTTAGCACTGAAGCTTTCTTT	CASSLVGFSTEAFF
NA	TRBJ1-2	TRBV6-5	many	TGTGCCAGCAGTTACTCGGCTACAGGGCAGGATGGCTACACCTTC	CASSYSATGQDGYTF
TRBD1	TRBJ1-2	TRBV12-3/TRBV12-4	NA	TGTGCCAGCAGTTTCGCCCTCCAGGGGGGATATGGCTACACCTTC	CASSFALQGGYGYTF
NA	TRBJ2-7	TRBV10-3	many	TGTGCCATCAGTGATCCCAACCTCCGACCCTACGAGCAGTACTTC	CAISDPNLRPYEQYF
TRBD1	TRBJ2-1	TRBV5-1	many	TGCGCCAGCAGCTGGACAGGCCGCCTACACAATGAGCAGTTCTTC	CASSWTGRLHNEQFF
TRBD2	TRBJ2-3	TRBV5-4	NA	TGTGCCAGCAGCTTGGGAGGCGGGGGAACCGCTTGGGATACGCAGTATTTT	CASSLGGGGTAWDTQYF
NA	TRBJ2-7	TRBV20-1	many	TGCAGTGCCCCCAGCCCAGCCAGTAACCCCTACGAGCAGTACTTC	CSAPSPASNPYEQYF
TRBD1	TRBJ2-1	TRBV20-1	few	TGCAGTGCTACGCCCCGGACAGGGGTTTACAATGAGCAGTTCTTC	CSATPRTGVYNEQFF
NA	TRBJ2-1	TRBV2	NA	TGTGCCAGCAGTGATGAGTACAATGAGCAGTTCTTC	CASSDEYNEQFF
NA	TRBJ1-2	TRBV29-1	many	TGCAGCGTTGAACGAACAGCGTATGGCTACACCTTC	CSVERTAYGYTF
NA	TRBJ1-1	TRBV12-3/TRBV12-4	many	TGTGCCAGCAGTTATCGAGGTGAAGCTTTCTTT	CASSYRGEAFF
NA	TRBJ2-3	TRBV20-1	once	TGCAGTGCTCCCCGACTGACGGGGAGGTCCACAGATACGCAGTATTTT	CSAPRLTGRSTDTQYF
TRBD1	TRBJ2-2	TRBV12-3/TRBV12-4	NA	TGTGCCAGCAGTAGGACAGGGGAGAACACCGGGGAGCTGTTTTTT	CASSRTGENTGELFF